The 21 T cell receptor beta chains in this list originate from one sample, sequenced in a study of response to subunit inactivated influenza vaccine. TCRdb re-analysed the RT-PCR reads in MiXCR, keeping a single row per CDR3 protein. The sample has over 150,000 distinct CDR3 sequences, 13% to 15% seen once. This specimen consisted of CD8+ T cells sorted from PBMCs, obtained 5 days after vaccination. The receptors come from a man aged 45 to 65 who received an inactivated influenza vaccine.

The V gene is TRBV9, the J gene TRBJ2-2, with D possibly TRBD1 on 6 matching bases. V was pared by 3 bases and J by 1 base, with 10 bases between. This CDR3 comprises 15 residues. Germline loops: CDR1 SGDLS, CDR2 YYNGEE. CDR3 sequence (DNA): TGTGCCAGCAGCGCAGAAGGGGGGAACACCGGGGAGCTGTTTTTT. It specifies CASSAEGGNTGELFF.

The chain links TRBV4-3 to TRBJ2-2; no clear D. The V end was cut by 1 base, the J end by 5 bases, with 8 bases between. The CDR3 is 14 amino acids. Germline-derived CDR1 and CDR2 are LGHNA and YSLEER. CDR3 in DNA: TGCGCCAGCAGCCAAGGTATTCGGACCGGGGAGCTGTTTTTT. The encoded protein is CASSQGIRTGELFF.

This chain connects TRBV29-1 to TRBJ2-1; TRBD1 matches at 10 bases. Germline CDR1 SQVTM, CDR2 ANQGSEA. The CDR3 extends over 16 amino acids. V lost 2 bases, J lost 6 bases, and 10 bases stayed unmatched. The CDR3, as DNA: TGCAGCGTTGAACCCCGGGACAGGGGACGAAGCAATGAGCAGTTCTTC. Translation: CSVEPRDRGRSNEQFF.

As DNA, the CDR3 is TGCAGTGCTAGAGATCTAGGCACCGGGGAGCTGTTTTTT. It specifies CSARDLGTGELFF. The V and J genes are TRBV20-1 and TRBJ2-2; no definite D call. This CDR3 spans 13 amino acids. With 0 bases removed from V and 4 bases from J, the gap between germline ends came to 6 bases. Germline V lookup: CDR1 DFQATT, CDR2 SNEGSKA (reference sequence).

There are a few counts of this clonotype. This chain connects TRBV30 to TRBJ1-1; the D is unclear. The germline V gene has CDR1 GTSNPN and CDR2 SVGIG (reference sequence). Trimming pared 0 bases from V and 0 bases from J, leaving 11 bases between. This CDR3 contains 15 residues. CDR3 in DNA: TGTGCCTGGAGTGTACCTAGGTACATGAACACTGAAGCTTTCTTT. This sequence encodes CAWSVPRYMNTEAFF. The whole variable domain, remainder taken from reference TRBV30 and TRBJ1-1, is SQTIHQWPATLVQPVGSPLSLECTVEGTSNPNLYWYRQAAGRGLQLLFYSVGIGQISSEVPQNLSASRPQDRQFILSSKKLLLSDSGFYLCAWSVPRYMNTEAFFGQGTRLTVV.

CDR3 sequence: CASSYSTSDTQYF. In nucleotides, the CDR3 is TGTGCCAGCAGTTACTCCACGTCAGATACGCAGTATTTT. The chain couples TRBV6-5 to TRBJ2-3; D remains ambiguous. The germline V and J ends were trimmed by 0 bases and 4 bases, with 5 bases remaining between them. The germline V gene has CDR1 MNHEY and CDR2 SVGAGI. The CDR3 totals 13 residues.

V gene TRBV6-6 combines with J gene TRBJ1-2; D remains unclear. The CDR3 runs to 13 residues. V was trimmed by 4 bases and J by 11 bases, leaving 17 bases between them. Germline V gene data show CDR1 as MNHNY and CDR2 as SVGAGI (reference sequence). In nucleotides, the CDR3 is TGTGCCAGCAGTTCCTCCGGGATCGAAGGGTACACCTTC. This codes for CASSSSGIEGYTF.

This clonotype was detected ten times or more. The chain joins TRBV28 to TRBJ2-4; no definite D call. Germline values: CDR1 MDHEN, CDR2 SYDVKM. The CDR3 is 13 residues long. The V and J ends lost 6 bases and 2 bases respectively, with 8 bases between them. CDR3 in DNA: TGTGCCAGCAGGGGGTTTTCCAAAAACATTCAGTACTTC. This sequence encodes CASRGFSKNIQYF.

The table lists this clonotype with many counts. The chain combines TRBV27 with TRBJ1-2; 9 nucleotides agree with TRBD1. This CDR3 is 14 amino acids long. Germline V lookup: CDR1 MNHEY, CDR2 SMNVEV (reference sequence). Trimming took 4 bases from V and 5 from J; bases not matched to a gene: 5. In nucleotides, the CDR3 is TGTGCCAGCAGTTCGACAGGGGGGATTTATGGCTACACCTTC. This codes for CASSSTGGIYGYTF.

This clonotype was picked up a small number of times. This chain links TRBV6-5 with TRBJ1-1; D possibly corresponds to TRBD1 (5 bases). CDR3 length: 11 residues. V was clipped by 7 bases and J by 5 bases, with 8 bases between them. The germline V gene has CDR1 MNHEY and CDR2 SVGAGI. CDR3 bases: TGTGCCAGCATTCAGGGAACTGAAGCTTTCTTT. This sequence encodes CASIQGTEAFF.

This clonotype came up a few times. The CDR3 sequence is CASGRLAGARDTQYF. DNA for the CDR3: TGTGCCAGCGGTAGACTAGCGGGGGCCAGGGATACGCAGTATTTT. This chain joins TRBV2 and TRBJ2-3; 12 bases are shared with TRBD2. CDR3 length: 15 residues. Trimming cost V 8 bases and J 6 bases; bases outside gene matches: 9. Per germline, CDR1 SNHLY and CDR2 FYNNEI.

V gene TRBV2 combines with J gene TRBJ2-7; D uncertain. The V gene's germline CDR1 is SNHLY and CDR2 FYNNEI. The CDR3 extends over 12 amino acids. The V gene lost 4 bases and the J gene lost 4 bases, with 8 bases spanning the gap. The CDR3 DNA is TGTGCCAGCAGTGTACGGGTATACGAGCAGTACTTC. Translation: CASSVRVYEQYF.

This clonotype was recorded a few times. The rearrangement links TRBV6-5 to TRBJ2-5, with D perhaps matching TRBD1 (6 bases). Germline V lookup: CDR1 MNHEY, CDR2 SVGAGI. V was shortened by 0 bases and J by 2 bases, with 10 bases between the two germline ends. This CDR3 comprises 15 residues. The CDR3 bases are TGTGCCAGCAGTTACTCCTTAGGGACACAAGAGACCCAGTACTTC. Translation: CASSYSLGTQETQYF.

This clonotype was seen a few times. V is TRBV20-1 and J is TRBJ2-2, with 7 bases that match TRBD1. CDR1 is DFQATT and CDR2 is SNEGSKA in the germline V gene (reference sequence). Unmatched junction bases numbered 4, after V lost 0 bases and J lost 3 bases. CDR3 length: 15 residues. The DNA of the CDR3 is TGCAGTGCTAGAGATCTAGGGGGCGACACCGGGGAGCTGTTTTTT. It codes for CSARDLGGDTGELFF.

This clonotype was picked up a small number of times. The genes are TRBV9 and TRBJ1-2; a weak D match, TRBD1 (5 bases). CDR1 is SGDLS, CDR2 YYNGEE, per germline. CDR3 length: 13 amino acids. V was shortened by 5 bases and J by 7 bases, with 15 bases between the two germline ends. The DNA of the CDR3 is TGTGCCAGCAGTGTGGACAACTTGGGTGGCTACACCTTC. This translates into CASSVDNLGGYTF.

This clonotype has ten or more counts. This chain joins TRBV27 and TRBJ1-5, with TRBD1 as a possible D gene (5 bases). Germline assignment: CDR1 MNHEY and CDR2 SMNVEV (reference sequence). The V end was cut by 9 bases, the J end by 6 bases, with 12 bases between. The CDR3 loop spans 12 amino acids. CDR3 bases: TGTGCCAGTTCAGGGTTTGGTCAGCCCCAGCATTTT. It specifies CASSGFGQPQHF.

The chain couples TRBV29-1 to TRBJ2-7, with 8 bases matching TRBD2. The CDR3 sequence is 12 residues long. Trimming at V came to 5 bases and at J to 4 bases, leaving 4 bases not matched to a gene. From germline, CDR1 is SQVTM and CDR2 ANQGSEA. For the CDR3, the DNA is TGCAGCGTTTTAGCGGGACCTTACGAGCAGTACTTC. Translated: CSVLAGPYEQYF.

This clonotype was seen only a few times. V gene TRBV4-1 combines with J gene TRBJ1-2; perhaps TRBD1 as D (6 bases). With 2 bases removed from V and 2 bases from J, the gap between germline ends came to 21 bases. CDR3 size: 18 residues. Germline V gives CDR1 MGHRA, CDR2 YSYEKL. The CDR3, as DNA: TGCGCCAGCAGCCAAATTGGACTAGGGGGTGGCCCCAACTATGGCTACACCTTC. Protein sequence: CASSQIGLGGGPNYGYTF.

The chain recombines TRBV7-8 with TRBJ2-3; TRBD1 matches at 10 bases. Germline CDR1 and CDR2: SGHVS and FQNEAQ. The CDR3 sequence is 17 residues long. After removal of 5 bases from V and 3 bases from J, the junction contained 11 bases not matched to a gene. The CDR3 sequence: CASSPTGTGAATDTQYF. The DNA of the CDR3 is TGTGCCAGCAGCCCTACCGGGACAGGGGCGGCAACAGATACGCAGTATTTT.

This clonotype occurred a few times. This chain joins TRBV7-2 and TRBJ2-1; unclear D gene. The length of the CDR3 is 15 residues. V gave up 4 bases and J gave up 4 bases, with 14 bases separating them. Germline V gene sequence: CDR1 SGHTA, CDR2 FQGNSA. CDR3 sequence reads: CASSSLRRSYNEQFF. The CDR3 bases are TGTGCCAGCAGCTCCCTTCGGCGGAGTTACAATGAGCAGTTCTTC.

The chain combines TRBV12-3 or TRBV12-4 with TRBJ2-5; perhaps TRBD1 as D (6 bases). This CDR3 is built from 14 residues. With 6 bases removed from V and 1 base from J, the gap between germline ends came to 12 bases. CDR3 DNA sequence: TGTGCCAGCAGAGAGACAGGCACCCAAGAGACCCAGTACTTC. This encodes CASRETGTQETQYF.